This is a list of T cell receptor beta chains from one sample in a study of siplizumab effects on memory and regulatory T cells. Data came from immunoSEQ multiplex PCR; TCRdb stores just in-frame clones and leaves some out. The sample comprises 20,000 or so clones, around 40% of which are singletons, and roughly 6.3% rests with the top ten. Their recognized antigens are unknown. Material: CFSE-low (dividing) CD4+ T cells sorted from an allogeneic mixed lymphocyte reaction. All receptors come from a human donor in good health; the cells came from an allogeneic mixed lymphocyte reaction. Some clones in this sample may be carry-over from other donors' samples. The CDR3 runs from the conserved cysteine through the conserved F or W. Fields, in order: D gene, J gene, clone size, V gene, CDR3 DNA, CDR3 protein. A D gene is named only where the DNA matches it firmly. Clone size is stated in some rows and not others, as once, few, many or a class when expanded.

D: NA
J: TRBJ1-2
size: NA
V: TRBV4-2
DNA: TGTGCCAGCAGCCAAGATCTGGGGAGAGGCGGCTACACCTTC
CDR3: CASSQDLGRGGYTF

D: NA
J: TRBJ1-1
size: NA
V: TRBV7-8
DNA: TGTGCCAGCCGCCCCCGGGGGGTTGAGGGGAACACTGAAGCTTTCTTT
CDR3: CASRPRGVEGNTEAFF

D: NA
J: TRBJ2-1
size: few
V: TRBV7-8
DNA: TGTGCCAGCAGCCTAACGGTCCAATATGAGCAGTTCTTC
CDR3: CASSLTVQYEQFF

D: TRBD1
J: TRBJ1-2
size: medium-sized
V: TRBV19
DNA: TGTGCCAGTAGTATACTCCCAGGGGGCGCCGGCTACACCTTC
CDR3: CASSILPGGAGYTF

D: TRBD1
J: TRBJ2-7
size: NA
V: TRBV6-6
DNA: TGTGCCAGCAGACAAGACAGGGGGGCCCTTTACGAGCAGTACTTC
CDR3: CASRQDRGALYEQYF

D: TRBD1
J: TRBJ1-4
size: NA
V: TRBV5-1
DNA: TGCGCCAGCAGAGCAGGGGGCGGTGAAAAACTGTTTTTT
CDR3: CASRAGGGEKLFF

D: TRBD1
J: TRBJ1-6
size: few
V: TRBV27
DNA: TGTGCCAGCTCCCCCAGGGGACAGGGTTTGATCAATTCACCCCTCCACTTT
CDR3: CASSPRGQGLINSPLHF

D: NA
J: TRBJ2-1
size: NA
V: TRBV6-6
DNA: TGTGCCAGCAGTAGGGGGACACCTTACAATGAGCAGTTCTTC
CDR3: CASSRGTPYNEQFF

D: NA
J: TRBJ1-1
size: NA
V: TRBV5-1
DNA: TGCGCCAGCAGCTTGACCGGGTGGACTGAAGCTTTCTTT
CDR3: CASSLTGWTEAFF

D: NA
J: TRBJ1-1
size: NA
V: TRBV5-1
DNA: TGCGCCAGCAGCTCCCGGGCAGGGGAAGGCACTGAAGCTTTCTTT
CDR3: CASSSRAGEGTEAFF

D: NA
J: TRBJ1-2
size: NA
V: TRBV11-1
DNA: TGTGCCAGCAGCTCCCGCATACGGGGGGCATGGGTCTATGGCTACACCTTC
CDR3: CASSSRIRGAWVYGYTF

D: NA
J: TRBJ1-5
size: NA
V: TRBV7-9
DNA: TGTGCCAGCAGCTTAGCAGAGCAGCCCCAGCATTTT
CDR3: CASSLAEQPQHF

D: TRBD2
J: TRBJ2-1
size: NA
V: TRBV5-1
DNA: TGCGCCAGCAGCTCACTAGCGAGCTCCTACAATGAGCAGTTCTTC
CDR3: CASSSLASSYNEQFF

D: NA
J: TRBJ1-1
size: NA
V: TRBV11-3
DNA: TGTGCCAGCAGCTTCGCGGGGCAAGGGTCCACTGAAGCTTTCTTT
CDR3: CASSFAGQGSTEAFF

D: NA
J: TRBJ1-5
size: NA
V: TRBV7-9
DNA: TGTGCCAGCAGCTTGGACCGTAGTGTGCGGGGAGGGAATCAGCCCCAGCATTTT
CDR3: CASSLDRSVRGGNQPQHF

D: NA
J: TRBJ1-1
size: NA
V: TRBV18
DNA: TGTGCCAGCTCATTAGGACAGAACACTGAAGCTTTCTTT
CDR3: CASSLGQNTEAFF

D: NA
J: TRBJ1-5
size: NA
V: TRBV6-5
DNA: TGTGCCAGCAGTTACTCCGTTGATCAGCCCCAGCATTTT
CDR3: CASSYSVDQPQHF

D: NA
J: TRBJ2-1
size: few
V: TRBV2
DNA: TGTGCCAGCAGCTGGTACAATGAGCAGTTCTTC
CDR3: CASSWYNEQFF

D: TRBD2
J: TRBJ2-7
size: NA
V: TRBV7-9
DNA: TGTGCCAGCAGCCCGCAAGTCCCGGGACTAGCGGGGGGACGCGAGCAGTACTTC
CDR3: CASSPQVPGLAGGREQYF

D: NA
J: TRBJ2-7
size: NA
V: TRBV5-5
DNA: TGTGCCAGTATCTCAAACAGGCCGGAATACGAGCAGTACTTC
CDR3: CASISNRPEYEQYF

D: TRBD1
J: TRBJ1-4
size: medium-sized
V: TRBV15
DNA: TGTGCCACCAGCAGAGATGCAGGGGGCGGAACTAATGAAAAACTGTTTTTT
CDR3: CATSRDAGGGTNEKLFF

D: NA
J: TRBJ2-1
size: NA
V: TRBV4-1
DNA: TGCGCCAGCACCCGTGGAGACTACTTATACAATGAGCAGTTCTTC
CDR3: CASTRGDYLYNEQFF

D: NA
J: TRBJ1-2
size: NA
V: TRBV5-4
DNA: TGTGCCAGCAGCTTGGTCAGCTATGGCTACACCTTC
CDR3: CASSLVSYGYTF

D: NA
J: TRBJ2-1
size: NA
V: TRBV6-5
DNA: TGTGCCAGCAGTCACCGAATGAACGAGCAGTTCTTC
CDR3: CASSHRMNEQFF

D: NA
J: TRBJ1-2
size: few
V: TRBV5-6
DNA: TGTGCCAGCAGCGACTCCAAGGGAGGCTATGGCTACACCTTC
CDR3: CASSDSKGGYGYTF

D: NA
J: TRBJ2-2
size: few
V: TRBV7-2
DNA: TGTGCCAGCAGCCCGGGGCCGAGGGTAGTACCCGGGGAGCTGTTTTTT
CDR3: CASSPGPRVVPGELFF

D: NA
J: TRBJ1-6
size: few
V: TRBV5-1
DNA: TGCGCCAGCCGCACGGGGGATCTTGATCCCCTCCACTTT
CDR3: CASRTGDLDPLHF

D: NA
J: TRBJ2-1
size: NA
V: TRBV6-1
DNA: TGTGCCAGCGGGGACCTCAGCTATGAGCAGTTCTTC
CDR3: CASGDLSYEQFF

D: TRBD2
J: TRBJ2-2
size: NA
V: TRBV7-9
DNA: TGTGCCAGCAGCTTCTCGGGACTAGCGGGAGTCCCGGGCGGGGAGCTGTTTTTT
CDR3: CASSFSGLAGVPGGELFF

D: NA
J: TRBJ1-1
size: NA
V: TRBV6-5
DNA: TGTGCCAGCAAGGCAAGGGCCGAAGCTTTCTTT
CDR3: CASKARAEAFF

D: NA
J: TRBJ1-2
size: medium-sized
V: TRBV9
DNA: TGTGCCAGCCGCCAAAACACGAACTATGGCTACACCTTC
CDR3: CASRQNTNYGYTF

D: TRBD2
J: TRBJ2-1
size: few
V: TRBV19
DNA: TGTGCCAGTAGCGGGAGGGCGGCTTCCTTCTACAATGAGCAGTTCTTC
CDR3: CASSGRAASFYNEQFF

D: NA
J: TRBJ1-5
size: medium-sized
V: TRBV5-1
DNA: TGCGCCAGCAGTAGGGATAGCAATCAGCCCCAGCATTTT
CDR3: CASSRDSNQPQHF

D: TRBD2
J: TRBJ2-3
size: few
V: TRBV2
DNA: TGTGCCAGCAGACCCACTAGCGGGAGTACAGATACGCAGTATTTT
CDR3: CASRPTSGSTDTQYF

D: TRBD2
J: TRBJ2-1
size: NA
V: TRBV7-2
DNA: TGTGCCAGCAGCTTTGGACTAGCGGGTCCCTACAATGAGCAGTTCTTC
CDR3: CASSFGLAGPYNEQFF